The TCR beta chain described here comes from a study of T cell changes during pregnancy in multiple sclerosis. Only in-frame clones appear in the TCRdb table, and some are missing; sequencing was by immunoSEQ multiplex PCR. This table holds 85,000 to 110,000 clones, roughly nine tenths found once. The CDR3 loop spans 15 amino acids. V gave up 2 bases and J gave up 0 bases, with 10 bases separating them. The germline V gene has CDR1 PRHDT and CDR2 FYEKMQ (reference sequence). The rearrangement links TRBV13 to TRBJ1-2; D remains ambiguous. The receptor was derived from a female donor with multiple sclerosis, enrolled in a pregnancy study. Sequences were derived from peripheral blood, sampled after pregnancy. CDR3 bases: TGTGCCAGCAGCTTACCAAAAGAGGCTAACTATGGCTACACCTTC. This sequence encodes CASSLPKEANYGYTF.